Each of the 27 T cell receptor beta chains below was sequenced from the same sample in a study of response to subunit inactivated influenza vaccine. TCRdb itself ran the RT-PCR reads through MiXCR, one entry per CDR3 protein. The profile shows about 190,000 distinct CDR3 sequences, 14% of them singletons. The source was CD8+ T cells sorted from PBMCs, collected 4 to 6 days after vaccination. The receptors come from a man aged 50-59 years who received an inactivated influenza vaccine.

The CDR3 is CSVGSSGGAEQYF. The CDR3 nucleotides are TGCAGCGTTGGTTCTAGCGGGGGGGCCGAGCAGTACTTC. The V and J genes are TRBV29-1 and TRBJ2-7; 12 positions agree with TRBD2. The CDR3 has 13 residues. The trim removed 4 bases at V and 6 bases at J, leaving 4 bases unmatched. Germline loops: CDR1 SQVTM, CDR2 ANQGSEA.

V usage is TRBV6-1 and J usage is TRBJ1-1; TRBD1 might be the D (6 bases). Per the germline V gene, CDR1 is MNHNS and CDR2 is SASEGT. The length of the CDR3 is 13 residues. Trimming removed 7 bases from V and 1 base from J, with 10 bases in between. The CDR3 loop reads CASTGVGNTEAFF. As DNA, the CDR3 is TGTGCCAGCACAGGGGTTGGGAACACTGAAGCTTTCTTT.

This clonotype has just a few counts. Germline and junction disagree at one end, which may indicate a read error. V usage is TRBV7-7 and J usage is TRBJ2-2; D possibly uses TRBD1 or TRBD2 (5 bases each). CDR1 SSHAT and CDR2 FNYEAQ come from the germline V gene (reference sequence). This CDR3 has 17 amino acids. The CDR3 DNA is TGTGCTAGCAGCCTCCAATGGGCTGGGGGGAACACCGGGGAGCTGTTTTTT. Encoded protein: CASSLQWAGGNTGELFF.

Remarks on this clonotype: Sequence at one end of the junction differs from germline and may be a read error. CDR3 amino acids: CASSLEGGIDTQYF. For the CDR3, the DNA is TGTGCTAGCAGCTTAGAAGGGGGAATAGATACGCAGTATTTT. This chain connects TRBV7-7 to TRBJ2-3; perhaps TRBD1 as D (6 bases). Germline lookup yields CDR1 SSHAT and CDR2 FNYEAQ (reference sequence). This CDR3 contains 14 residues.

This chain joins TRBV27 and TRBJ2-7, with D tentatively TRBD2 (5 bases). Trimming removed 0 bases from V and 5 bases from J, with 8 bases in between. CDR1 MNHEY and CDR2 SMNVEV come from the germline V gene (reference sequence). The CDR3 contains 13 residues. The CDR3 bases are TGTGCCAGCAGTTTATCGAGAGGGAACGAGCAGTACTTC. The encoded protein is CASSLSRGNEQYF.

The V gene is TRBV7-9, the J gene TRBJ2-5; TRBD1 matches 9 bases. Trimming cost V 6 bases and J 3 bases; bases outside gene matches: 11. The CDR3 spans 16 residues. Germline V gene sequence: CDR1 SEHNR, CDR2 FQNEAQ (reference sequence). CDR3 nucleotides: TGTGCCAGCAGATTAACTCCCGGACAGGGGAAAGAGACCCAGTACTTC. Amino acid sequence: CASRLTPGQGKETQYF.

In its sample, this clonotype was seen a few times. The chain is built from TRBV7-9 and TRBJ1-1, with D uncertain. Germline V gene sequence: CDR1 SEHNR, CDR2 FQNEAQ (reference sequence). The CDR3 is made up of 11 amino acids. For the CDR3, the DNA is TGTGCATGGTCGGGCGGCACTGAAGCTTTCTTT. It is translated as CAWSGGTEAFF.

The chain is built from TRBV29-1 and TRBJ1-2; TRBD1 matches 7 bases. This CDR3 has 12 amino acids. The V gene end was trimmed by 3 bases and the J gene end by 6 bases; junction bases not matched to a gene: 4. CDR1 is SQVTM, CDR2 ANQGSEA, per germline. The CDR3 region is CSVDRQGDGYTF. The DNA of the CDR3 is TGCAGCGTTGATAGACAGGGTGATGGCTACACCTTC.

Ten or more counts support this clonotype. The chain couples TRBV19 to TRBJ2-2; D ambiguous. Germline V lookup: CDR1 LNHDA, CDR2 SQIVND (reference sequence). The CDR3 is 12 amino acids. Trimming took 4 bases from V and 6 from J, leaving 6 bases between them. The CDR3 DNA reads TGTGCCAGTAGTAGGTGGTCCGGGGAGCTGTTTTTT. Translating it yields CASSRWSGELFF.

This chain joins TRBV7-9 and TRBJ2-7; the match to TRBD1 covers 8 bases. The germline V gene encodes CDR1 SEHNR and CDR2 FQNEAQ (reference sequence). With 0 bases clipped from V and 2 bases from J, the junction kept 0 bases outside the gene matches. The CDR3 length is 14 residues. The CDR3 coding sequence is TGTGCCAGCAGCTTAGCGGACAGGGCCTACGAGCAGTACTTC. Its translation is CASSLADRAYEQYF.

In this sample, this clonotype turned up a few times. The gene calls are TRBV20-1 and TRBJ2-5; possibly TRBD1 or TRBD2 for D (5 bases each). There are 15 residues in the CDR3. V gave up 1 base and J gave up 5 bases, with 17 bases separating them. Per germline, CDR1 DFQATT and CDR2 SNEGSKA (reference sequence). The CDR3 loop reads CSARAIGTVGETQYF. In nucleotides, the CDR3 is TGCAGTGCTAGAGCCATAGGGACGGTGGGGGAGACCCAGTACTTC.

This sequence joins TRBV28 and TRBJ1-2; TRBD1 matches at 7 bases. In germline, CDR1 is MDHEN, CDR2 SYDVKM. This CDR3 spans 14 amino acids. The trim removed 6 bases at V and 6 bases at J, leaving 10 bases unmatched. This chain's CDR3 is CASSKDREIHGYTF. CDR3 DNA sequence: TGTGCCAGCAGCAAAGACAGGGAAATCCATGGCTACACCTTC.

The V and J genes are TRBV27 and TRBJ2-2, with D tentatively TRBD2 (5 bases). In germline, CDR1 is MNHEY, CDR2 SMNVEV (reference sequence). This CDR3 comprises 15 residues. V was shortened by 5 bases and J by 5 bases, with 15 bases between the two germline ends. The CDR3 DNA reads TGTGCCAGCAGTCCTACTAGTTTCGGGACCGGGGAGCTGTTTTTT. It yields the protein CASSPTSFGTGELFF.

The chain recombines TRBV5-1 with TRBJ2-2; no definite D call. V lost 0 bases, J lost 5 bases, and 8 bases lay in between. Germline CDR1 SGHRS, CDR2 YFSETQ. The CDR3 sequence is 14 residues long. The CDR3 protein is CASSLETPTGELFF. For the CDR3, the DNA is TGCGCCAGCAGCTTGGAAACACCTACCGGGGAGCTGTTTTTT. Complete variable domain (other parts from reference TRBV5-1 and TRBJ2-2): KAGVTQTPRYLIKTRGQQVTLSCSPISGHRSVSWYQQTPGQGLQFLFEYFSETQRNKGNFPGRFSGRQFSNSRSEMNVSTLELGDSALYLCASSLETPTGELFFGEGSRLTVL.

This clonotype has a handful of counts. This rearrangement joins TRBV4-3 to TRBJ1-1, with D unresolved. This CDR3 comprises 16 residues. Germline V CDR1 and CDR2: LGHNA, YSLEER. Deletions cut 0 bases from V and 1 base from J, with 12 bases between. DNA for the CDR3: TGCGCCAGCAGCCAAGAGTTTTGGTCAGGGAACACTGAAGCTTTCTTT. This sequence encodes CASSQEFWSGNTEAFF.

This clonotype was recorded a few times. This chain uses TRBV7-8 with TRBJ2-1; D ambiguous. Looked up from germline, CDR1 is SGHVS and CDR2 is FQNEAQ. Trimming removed 2 bases from V and 12 bases from J, with 5 bases in between. The CDR3 covers 10 residues. The CDR3 loop reads CASSLTLQFF. The CDR3 DNA is TGTGCCAGCAGCTTAACGTTGCAGTTCTTC.

This CDR3 reads CASSYDREGETQYF. The CDR3 coding sequence is TGTGCCAGCAGTTACGACAGGGAGGGAGAGACCCAGTACTTC. The chain uses TRBV6-5 and TRBJ2-5; D is possibly TRBD1 or TRBD2 (7 bases each). Germline values: CDR1 MNHEY, CDR2 SVGAGI. The CDR3 has 14 residues. Trimming removed 2 bases at V and 4 bases at J, with 11 bases between.

The V and J genes are TRBV6-5 and TRBJ2-7, with 9 bases identical to TRBD2. CDR3 length equals 19 residues. Per germline, CDR1 MNHEY and CDR2 SVGAGI. The junction had 18 bases not matched to a gene; V was cut back by 0 bases and J by 6 bases. CDR3 amino acids: CASSYSDGGGAPTGVEQYF. Here the CDR3 DNA reads TGTGCCAGCAGTTACTCGGATGGCGGGGGGGCACCCACGGGGGTCGAGCAGTACTTC.

The V and J genes are TRBV7-3 and TRBJ2-7, with TRBD2 matching over 7 bases. J gave up 12 bases and V 0 bases, and 11 bases lay outside the gene matches. There are 14 residues in the CDR3. Per the germline V gene, CDR1 is SGHTA and CDR2 is FQGTGA. CDR3 in DNA: TGTGCCAGCAGCTTAACTGATAGCGGGCTCCTTCTGTACTTC. Translating gives CASSLTDSGLLLYF.

The chain recombines TRBV28 with TRBJ2-1; D might be TRBD2 (6 bases). This CDR3 region has 13 residues. The germline V gene encodes CDR1 MDHEN and CDR2 SYDVKM. Trimming left V 5 bases short and J 12 bases short, with 17 bases between. The CDR3 loop is CASSALTRLSQFF. The CDR3 DNA reads TGTGCCAGCAGTGCCCTGACTAGATTGTCGCAGTTCTTC.

The table lists this clonotype with a few counts. The chain has TRBV28 and TRBJ2-1; TRBD2 matches at 8 bases. Unmatched junction bases numbered 5, after V lost 3 bases and J lost 4 bases. CDR3 length equals 15 residues. Germline V gene data show CDR1 as MDHEN and CDR2 as SYDVKM. This chain's CDR3 is CASSFAGLEYNEQFF. The DNA for the CDR3 is TGTGCCAGCAGTTTTGCGGGACTAGAGTACAATGAGCAGTTCTTC.

This clonotype appeared a few times. J is TRBJ1-2 and V is TRBV7-9; 9 nucleotides line up with TRBD1. This CDR3 region has 14 residues. Trimming cost V 3 bases and J 8 bases; bases outside gene matches: 7. Germline V gene data show CDR1 as SEHNR and CDR2 as FQNEAQ (reference sequence). The chain's CDR3 is CASSLEQGARGYTF. The CDR3 DNA follows: TGTGCCAGCAGCTTGGAACAGGGGGCGCGGGGCTACACCTTC.

The chain uses TRBV4-3 and TRBJ2-2; D unclear. The CDR3 spans 12 residues. V shed 5 bases and J shed 8 bases, with 9 bases lying between them. From germline, CDR1 is LGHNA and CDR2 YSLEER. The CDR3 region has the DNA TGCGCCAGCAGCAGCCGGGCGGGGGAGCTGTTTTTT. It specifies CASSSRAGELFF.

There are many counts of this clonotype. The rearrangement uses TRBV24-1 and TRBJ2-2; 8 bases match TRBD1. The V gene's germline CDR1 is KGHDR and CDR2 SFDVKD. The CDR3 runs to 16 residues. After removal of 4 bases from V and 4 bases from J, the junction contained 7 bases not matched to a gene. The CDR3 DNA is TGTGCCACCAGTGACTATGGACAGGGCGGCACCGGGGAGCTGTTTTTT. Encoded protein: CATSDYGQGGTGELFF.

The V and J genes are TRBV7-9 and TRBJ2-2; 7 positions match TRBD1. The ends lost 3 bases at V and 5 bases at J; junction bases unmatched: 6. Looked up from germline, CDR1 is SEHNR and CDR2 is FQNEAQ (reference sequence). The CDR3 spans 15 residues. CDR3 protein: CASSFSGGWTGELFF. The CDR3 bases are TGTGCCAGCAGCTTCTCAGGGGGATGGACCGGGGAGCTGTTTTTT.

This rearrangement joins TRBV28 to TRBJ2-7; D unresolved. V was cut by 1 base and J by 2 bases, with 9 bases left in between. The germline V gene encodes CDR1 MDHEN and CDR2 SYDVKM. The CDR3 loop spans 14 amino acids. CDR3 region: CASSLFGGAYEQYF. For the CDR3, the DNA is TGTGCCAGCAGTTTATTTGGCGGAGCCTACGAGCAGTACTTC.

With respect to this clonotype: An end of the junction differs from the germline gene, which may be a read error. This chain links TRBV6-2 or TRBV6-3 with TRBJ2-4; perhaps TRBD2 as D (6 bases). This CDR3 has 13 amino acids. Per the germline V gene, CDR1 is MNHEY and CDR2 is SVGEGT. The CDR3 nucleotides are TGTGCCAGCAGTTACATAGCGGAAAACATTCTGTACTTC. It codes for CASSYIAENILYF.